These 18 T cell receptor beta chains were sequenced from one sample in a study of blood T cell repertoires in COVID-19. Method: immunoSEQ multiplex PCR; TCRdb's copy keeps in-frame clones and lacks some. Among 200,000 to 250,000 clones listed, about 88% were seen once. The sample comprised peripheral blood. These receptors were collected from a man aged 40-49 years with acute or convalescent COVID-19.

The chain carries TRBV5-1 and TRBJ2-1; the D gene is possibly TRBD2 (5 bases). Germline loops: CDR1 SGHRS, CDR2 YFSETQ. The CDR3 runs to 14 residues. Trimming took off 0 bases at V and 6 bases at J, with 10 bases between the two ends. The CDR3 sequence: CASSLGETLNEQFF. The DNA of the CDR3 is TGCGCCAGCAGCTTGGGGGAGACTCTCAATGAGCAGTTCTTC.

The J gene is TRBJ2-7, the V gene TRBV13; 7 nucleotides match TRBD1. Germline V gives CDR1 PRHDT, CDR2 FYEKMQ (reference sequence). J lost 3 bases, V lost 6 bases, and 8 bases had no gene match. This CDR3 region has 14 residues. The CDR3 sequence is CASRGDREGYEQYF. CDR3 DNA: TGTGCCAGCAGAGGTGACAGGGAAGGCTACGAGCAGTACTTC.

This rearrangement joins TRBV19 to TRBJ2-7, with D possibly being TRBD1 (6 bases). The CDR3 consists of 13 residues. V lost 3 bases to trimming and J lost 3 bases, with 9 bases between them. Germline CDR1 reads LNHDA; CDR2 reads SQIVND (reference sequence). In nucleotides, the CDR3 is TGTGCCAGTAGTATTGCGACAGGCTACGAGCAGTACTTC. Translating gives CASSIATGYEQYF.

The V gene is TRBV7-8, the J gene TRBJ2-3; D is unresolved. The CDR3 runs to 13 residues. V was shortened by 5 bases and J by 6 bases, with 12 bases between the two germline ends. Looked up from germline, CDR1 is SGHVS and CDR2 is FQNEAQ. CDR3 sequence: CASSLFRSDTQYF. The CDR3 coding sequence is TGTGCCAGCAGCCTCTTCCGGTCCGATACGCAGTATTTT.

V gene TRBV12-2 combines with J gene TRBJ1-5; the table assigns TRBD1, which was not confirmed against the DNA. TRBV12-2 is listed as a pseudogene. The CDR3 totals 16 residues. For the CDR3, the DNA is TGTGCAAGTCGCTTATGGGGGCGTTCAAGCAATCAGCCCCAGCATTTT. Its translation is CASRLWGRSSNQPQHF.

This clone occurred once. The chain joins TRBV7-9 to TRBJ1-4; D is unclear. This CDR3 has 12 residues. V was cut by 8 bases and J by 7 bases, with 11 bases left in between. Germline lookup yields CDR1 SEHNR and CDR2 FQNEAQ (reference sequence). The CDR3 region is CASSLSGEKLFF. The CDR3 DNA is TGTGCCAGCTCCCTCTCGGGTGAAAAACTGTTTTTT. Complete variable domain (other parts from reference TRBV7-9 and TRBJ1-4): DTGVSQNPRHKITKRGQNVTFRCDPISEHNRLYWYRQTLGQGPEFLTYFQNEAQLEKSRLLSDRFSAERPKGSFSTLEIQRTEQGDSAMYLCASSLSGEKLFFGSGTQLSVL.

The chain is built from TRBV3-1 (or the pseudogene TRBV3-2) and TRBJ2-3; 9 nucleotides match TRBD2. The germline gives CDR1 LGHDT, CDR2 YNNKEL (reference sequence). V shed 2 bases and J 6 bases; nucleotides not matched to a gene: 6. This CDR3 comprises 15 residues. DNA of the CDR3: TGTGCCAGCAGCCAACGGCGGGGGGGCGGCGATACGCAGTATTTT. Residues: CASSQRRGGGDTQYF.

The chain couples TRBV11-3 to TRBJ2-3; TRBD2 aligns across 11 bases. The V gene's germline CDR1 is SGHNT and CDR2 YENEEA. This CDR3 is 16 amino acids long. V trimming: 6 bases; J trimming: 2 bases; junction bases outside the gene matches: 7. CDR3 DNA: TGTGCCAGCAGTTATTTAGCGGGGGGGGTCACAGATACGCAGTATTTT. It translates to CASSYLAGGVTDTQYF. Combining the CDR3 with reference TRBV11-3 and TRBJ2-3 gives the whole variable domain EAGVVQSPRYKIIEKKQPVAFWCNPISGHNTLYWYLQNLGQGPELLIRYENEEAVDDSQLPKDRFSAERLKGVDSTLKIQPAELGDSAVYLCASSYLAGGVTDTQYFGPGTRLTVL.

The chain carries TRBV5-8 and TRBJ2-1; 10 bases line up with TRBD2. Germline CDR1 SGHTS, CDR2 YDEGEE. The V segment lost 4 bases and the J segment 16 bases; nucleotides outside the gene matches: 5. This CDR3 spans 11 amino acids. Here the CDR3 reads CASSERGGDFF. CDR3 bases: TGTGCCAGCAGCGAGCGGGGGGGCGACTTCTTC.

The V gene is TRBV6-5, the J gene TRBJ2-3; the D gene is possibly TRBD1 (5 bases). CDR1 and CDR2 (germline): MNHEY, SVGAGI. The CDR3 loop spans 16 amino acids. Trimming cost V 0 bases and J 2 bases, with 12 bases left between them. The CDR3 nucleotides read TGTGCCAGCAGTTACTCTCAGGGATGGGACACAGATACGCAGTATTTT. Translated: CASSYSQGWDTDTQYF.

J is TRBJ1-2 and V is TRBV14; D perhaps matches TRBD1 (5 bases). Trimming pared 4 bases from V and 4 bases from J, leaving 13 bases between. The CDR3 totals 14 residues. Germline V CDR1 and CDR2: SGHDN, FVKESK. CDR3 nucleotides: TGTGCCAGCAGCCCCTATGGAGGGACCTATGGCTACACCTTC. Translating it yields CASSPYGGTYGYTF.

CDR3 sequence: CAISEGSGNTIYF. The CDR3 nucleotides are TGTGCCATCAGTGAGGGCAGTGGAAACACCATATATTTT. The chain joins TRBV10-3 to TRBJ1-3; D is unresolved. Per germline, CDR1 ENHRY and CDR2 SYGVKD. The CDR3 consists of 13 residues. The V end was cut by 2 bases, the J end by 3 bases, with 5 bases between.

V and J are TRBV18 and TRBJ1-2; TRBD1 is a possible D gene (6 bases). The germline CDR1 and CDR2 sequences are KGHSH and LQKENI. The CDR3 length is 16 residues. Deletions cut 3 bases from V and 6 bases from J, with 20 bases between. The CDR3 DNA reads TGTGCCAGCTCACCTAACGCACAGGGCGCTTGGAATGGCTACACCTTC. Translating it yields CASSPNAQGAWNGYTF.

The rearrangement joins TRBV28 to TRBJ1-2; D is possibly TRBD1 (6 bases). This CDR3 has 14 amino acids. V was cut by 3 bases and J by 4 bases, with 12 bases left in between. Germline V lookup: CDR1 MDHEN, CDR2 SYDVKM. CDR3 coding DNA: TGTGCCAGCAGTTTGGTGCAGGGGACCTATGGCTACACCTTC. Encoded protein: CASSLVQGTYGYTF.

Points on this clone: A much bigger clone sits one base away, suggesting this may be a read error. The chain joins TRBV2 to TRBJ1-6, with 7 bases aligning to TRBD1. This CDR3 is built from 14 residues. Trimming took 7 bases from V and 6 from J; bases not matched to a gene: 6. Germline assignment: CDR1 SNHLY and CDR2 FYNNEI. CDR3 in DNA: TGTGCCAGCAACATCGGACAGGCTAATTCACCCCTCCACTTT. Its protein is CASNIGQANSPLHF.

As regards this clone: Other DNA sequences from this sample encode an identical CDR3 as well. This chain joins TRBV6-5 and TRBJ1-1, with D unresolved. CDR1 is MNHEY and CDR2 is SVGAGI in the germline V gene. V was cut by 6 bases and J by 1 base, with 6 bases left in between. The CDR3 covers 12 residues. CDR3 protein: CASSPRNTEAFF. In DNA, the CDR3 is TGTGCCAGCAGCCCCCGGAACACTGAAGCTTTCTTT.

This clone was detected once. V and J are TRBV6-5 and TRBJ2-1; 9 bases fit TRBD1. This CDR3 region has 16 residues. Unmatched junction bases numbered 9, after V lost 4 bases and J lost 5 bases. CDR1 is MNHEY, CDR2 SVGAGI, per germline. This chain's CDR3 is CASSSSGTGTHNEQFF. CDR3 coding DNA: TGTGCCAGCAGTTCATCCGGGACAGGGACCCACAATGAGCAGTTCTTC.

The chain recombines TRBV13 with TRBJ1-4, with 10 bases aligning to TRBD1. The CDR3 runs to 21 residues. J lost 0 bases, V lost 3 bases, and 16 bases had no gene match. CDR1 and CDR2 from the germline V gene are PRHDT and FYEKMQ (reference sequence). This chain's CDR3 is CASSFFVVGTGADATNEKLFF. The CDR3 nucleotides read TGTGCCAGCAGCTTTTTCGTCGTCGGGACAGGGGCCGACGCAACTAATGAAAAACTGTTTTTT.